The entry below gives a single TCR beta chain sequence along with its context. This record comes from a study of blood T cell repertoires in COVID-19. Study-wide context: The United States, Italy and Spain supplied acute and convalescent COVID-19 samples. Sample material is recorded as cDNA or gDNA derived from T cells, B-cell-depleted T cells, or PBMCs.

Original handling: Amplifying reference gene primers gave estimates of nucleated cell counts. TCRdb's copy holds only in-frame clones and misses some; the assay was immunoSEQ multiplex PCR. The V and J calls and clone size are taken from that table; D and trimming were inferred from the DNA. The sample records 90,000 to 110,000 clones, 75% to 85% being singletons. The length of the CDR3 is 16 residues. Trimming took 0 bases from V and 0 from J, leaving 8 bases between them. Germline CDR1 and CDR2: LNHDA and SQIVND (reference sequence). The TCR was taken from a woman of 80 years or more with active or convalescent COVID-19. The V gene is TRBV19, the J gene TRBJ2-2, with D uncertain. Source material: peripheral blood. CDR3 sequence reads: CASSIEWPPNTGELFF. The DNA of the CDR3 is TGTGCCAGTAGTATAGAATGGCCTCCGAACACCGGGGAGCTGTTTTTT.